This is a list of T cell receptor beta chains from one sample in a study of metastatic and nonmetastatic thyroid tumors. Using MiXCR, TCRdb re-called clones from the PCR reads. Of over 45,000 clones listed, 22% were seen once; the top ten hold about 4%. Sequencing input: blood. The receptors come from a male donor with papillary thyroid cancer or a benign thyroid nodule (not recorded which). Some clones in this sample may be carry-over from other donors' samples. The CDR3 runs from the conserved cysteine through the conserved F or W. Fields, in order: D gene, J gene, V gene, clone size, CDR3 protein, CDR3 DNA. A D gene is named only where the DNA matches it firmly. Rows give clone size only sometimes, using once, few, many, or a class for an expanded clone.

d_call: .; j_call: TRBJ2-1; v_call: TRBV4-1; clone_size: many; cdr3_aa: CASSLSRLAYNEQFF; cdr3_nt: TGCGCCAGCAGCCTCAGTAGGCTAGCCTACAATGAGCAGTTCTTC
d_call: TRBD1; j_call: TRBJ2-1; v_call: TRBV5-1; clone_size: many; cdr3_aa: CASSFGQDNEQFF; cdr3_nt: TGCGCCAGCAGCTTCGGACAGGATAATGAGCAGTTCTTC
d_call: TRBD1; j_call: TRBJ1-2; v_call: TRBV27; clone_size: many; cdr3_aa: CASGDRGIGYTF; cdr3_nt: TGTGCCAGCGGAGACAGGGGGATTGGCTACACCTTC
d_call: TRBD1; j_call: TRBJ2-2; v_call: TRBV27; clone_size: many; cdr3_aa: CASSLRARQGLNTGELFF; cdr3_nt: TGTGCCAGCAGTTTAAGGGCTCGACAGGGGCTAAACACCGGGGAGCTGTTTTTT
d_call: TRBD1; j_call: TRBJ2-7; v_call: TRBV19; clone_size: many; cdr3_aa: CASSIDRDSVSYEQYF; cdr3_nt: TGTGCCAGTAGTATAGACCGGGACAGTGTCTCCTACGAGCAGTACTTC
d_call: .; j_call: TRBJ2-1; v_call: TRBV6-1; clone_size: many; cdr3_aa: CATCREPSYNEQFF; cdr3_nt: TGTGCCACCTGCAGAGAGCCTTCCTACAATGAGCAGTTCTTC
d_call: .; j_call: TRBJ2-3; v_call: TRBV19; clone_size: many; cdr3_aa: CASSIDGVSTDTQYF; cdr3_nt: TGTGCCAGTAGTATAGACGGGGTCAGCACAGATACGCAGTATTTT
d_call: .; j_call: TRBJ2-6; v_call: TRBV18; clone_size: many; cdr3_aa: CASSPIGTTPGANVLTF; cdr3_nt: TGTGCCAGCTCACCTATCGGGACAACTCCTGGGGCCAACGTCCTGACTTTC
d_call: .; j_call: TRBJ1-3; v_call: TRBV3-1; clone_size: many; cdr3_aa: CASSQVLPGLSSGNTIYF; cdr3_nt: TGTGCCAGCAGCCAAGTTCTGCCGGGCCTAAGCTCTGGAAACACCATATATTTT
d_call: .; j_call: TRBJ2-5; v_call: TRBV5-1; clone_size: many; cdr3_aa: CASSLAEETQYF; cdr3_nt: TGCGCCAGCAGCTTGGCCGAGGAGACCCAGTACTTC
d_call: .; j_call: TRBJ2-5; v_call: TRBV6-1; clone_size: many; cdr3_aa: CASSVQGFGETQYF; cdr3_nt: TGTGCCAGCAGTGTTCAGGGGTTCGGAGAGACCCAGTACTTC
d_call: .; j_call: TRBJ2-2; v_call: TRBV3-1; clone_size: .; cdr3_aa: CASSQECNYPGSRELFF; cdr3_nt: TGTGCCAGCAGCCAAGAGTGTAACTACCCGGGGTCCAGGGAGCTGTTTTTT
d_call: .; j_call: TRBJ2-7; v_call: TRBV5-1; clone_size: .; cdr3_aa: CASSARLDEQYF; cdr3_nt: TGCGCCAGCAGCGCACGACTAGACGAGCAGTACTTC
d_call: TRBD1; j_call: TRBJ2-7; v_call: TRBV5-4; clone_size: many; cdr3_aa: CASRGPGQPQDEQYF; cdr3_nt: TGTGCCAGCAGGGGACCGGGACAGCCCCAGGACGAGCAGTACTTC
d_call: TRBD1; j_call: TRBJ2-3; v_call: TRBV27; clone_size: many; cdr3_aa: CASSSKTRGPRDTQYF; cdr3_nt: TGTGCCAGCAGTTCCAAAACCAGGGGGCCAAGGGATACGCAGTATTTT
d_call: TRBD2; j_call: TRBJ2-5; v_call: TRBV7-6; clone_size: .; cdr3_aa: CASSLRTSGSRETQYF; cdr3_nt: TGTGCCAGCAGCTTAAGGACTAGCGGGAGTAGAGAGACCCAGTACTTC
d_call: .; j_call: TRBJ2-5; v_call: TRBV7-2; clone_size: .; cdr3_aa: CASSPSYREETQYF; cdr3_nt: TGTGCCAGCAGCCCAAGCTACAGGGAAGAGACCCAGTACTTC
d_call: TRBD2; j_call: TRBJ2-7; v_call: TRBV4-1; clone_size: .; cdr3_aa: CASSQDAGGPREQYF; cdr3_nt: TGCGCCAGCAGCCAAGATGCGGGGGGCCCGCGCGAGCAGTACTTC
d_call: .; j_call: TRBJ1-3; v_call: TRBV6-1; clone_size: many; cdr3_aa: CASLADTGNTIYF; cdr3_nt: TGTGCCAGCTTGGCAGATACTGGAAACACCATATATTTT
d_call: TRBD2; j_call: TRBJ2-1; v_call: TRBV28; clone_size: few; cdr3_aa: CASSLSSSGTSDHNEQFF; cdr3_nt: TGTGCCAGCAGTTTATCATCCTCCGGGACTAGCGATCACAATGAGCAGTTCTTC
d_call: .; j_call: TRBJ2-7; v_call: TRBV18; clone_size: .; cdr3_aa: CASSPRDRVGVQYF; cdr3_nt: TGTGCCAGCTCACCACGGGACCGGGTAGGCGTGCAGTACTTC
d_call: .; j_call: TRBJ1-3; v_call: TRBV2; clone_size: many; cdr3_aa: CASSESGSGNTIYF; cdr3_nt: TGTGCCAGCAGTGAATCTGGGTCAGGAAACACCATATATTTT
d_call: .; j_call: TRBJ1-1; v_call: TRBV19; clone_size: many; cdr3_aa: CASSIDQGIGSFSPEAFF; cdr3_nt: TGTGCCAGTAGTATAGATCAGGGTATTGGCTCGTTTTCCCCTGAAGCTTTCTTT
d_call: .; j_call: TRBJ2-5; v_call: TRBV3-1; clone_size: .; cdr3_aa: CASSTAEEGTQYF; cdr3_nt: TGTGCCAGCAGCACTGCGGAGGAAGGGACTCAGTACTTC
d_call: TRBD1; j_call: TRBJ1-1; v_call: TRBV20-1; clone_size: many; cdr3_aa: CSASARRDSAEAFF; cdr3_nt: TGCAGTGCTAGCGCTCGCCGGGACAGCGCCGAAGCTTTCTTT
d_call: .; j_call: TRBJ1-2; v_call: TRBV2; clone_size: few; cdr3_aa: CASSEVSVGTWGHGYGYTF; cdr3_nt: TGTGCCAGCAGTGAAGTCTCGGTAGGGACGTGGGGCCACGGCTATGGCTACACCTTC
d_call: .; j_call: TRBJ1-6; v_call: TRBV11-2; clone_size: .; cdr3_aa: CASSLVWTAISSSPLHF; cdr3_nt: TGTGCCAGCAGCTTAGTATGGACAGCAATTTCCAGTTCACCCCTCCACTTT
d_call: .; j_call: TRBJ2-5; v_call: TRBV5-6; clone_size: many; cdr3_aa: CASSLIGRTQETQYF; cdr3_nt: TGTGCCAGCAGCTTAATTGGCAGGACCCAAGAGACCCAGTACTTC
d_call: .; j_call: TRBJ2-2; v_call: TRBV13; clone_size: few; cdr3_aa: CASSLRGGGELFF; cdr3_nt: TGTGCCAGCAGCTTGAGGGGAGGCGGGGAGCTGTTTTTT
d_call: TRBD1; j_call: TRBJ1-2; v_call: TRBV20-1; clone_size: many; cdr3_aa: CSASPQGNYGYTF; cdr3_nt: TGCAGTGCCAGCCCACAGGGGAACTATGGCTACACCTTC
d_call: .; j_call: TRBJ1-2; v_call: TRBV27; clone_size: .; cdr3_aa: CASSLTSLASYDYTF; cdr3_nt: TGTGCCAGCAGTTTAACAAGTTTGGCTAGCTATGACTACACCTTC
d_call: .; j_call: TRBJ2-3; v_call: TRBV4-2; clone_size: many; cdr3_aa: CASSQEGRGARDTQYF; cdr3_nt: TGTGCCAGCAGCCAAGAGGGCAGGGGGGCTCGAGATACGCAGTATTTT
d_call: .; j_call: TRBJ1-2; v_call: TRBV9; clone_size: many; cdr3_aa: CASSGSQGIYGYTF; cdr3_nt: TGTGCCAGCAGCGGGAGCCAGGGTATCTATGGCTACACCTTC